This T cell receptor (beta chain) was identified during a study of cytomegalovirus exposure and HLA in healthy donors. Study details: The roughly 120 validation repertoires, a later analysis reported, used the same platform as the 600 to 850 repertoires from the first cohort.

Overall study findings and caveats: In the 130 or so validation repertoires, a later analysis found that first-cohort TCR clusters tended to co-occur. Many donors carried some public TCRs, although rarity characterized most TCR sequences.

Some clones are missing from TCRdb's copy, which holds only in-frame ones; the method was immunoSEQ multiplex PCR. Of 300,000 to 400,000 clones in the sample, roughly 85% were seen once. On this clone: Its antigen is still unknown.

Germline CDR1 GTSNPN, CDR2 SVGIG (reference sequence). Deletions cut 3 bases from V and 0 bases from J, with 6 bases between. This CDR3 is built from 13 residues. The chain has TRBV30 and TRBJ2-4; tentatively, D is TRBD1 (5 bases). This TCR was recovered from a woman aged 18-30 years in good health and CMV-seronegative. The specimen sequenced was PBMCs. CDR3 nucleotide sequence: TGTGCCTGGAGAGGGGTAGCCAAAAACATTCAGTACTTC. It encodes CAWRGVAKNIQYF. Based on the CDR3 plus reference TRBV30 and TRBJ2-4, the full variable domain is SQTIHQWPATLVQPVGSPLSLECTVEGTSNPNLYWYRQAAGRGLQLLFYSVGIGQISSEVPQNLSASRPQDRQFILSSKKLLLSDSGFYLCAWRGVAKNIQYFGAGTRLSVL.